Listed below are T cell receptor beta chains from one sample, sequenced in a study of molecular identifiers for immune sequencing clone quantification. Each CDR3 protein is one row after TCRdb ran MiXCR on the PCR reads. The data contain about 70,000 distinct CDR3 sequences, about 18% of them singletons. The source material was naive CD8+ T cells from blood, with Jurkat cell RNA spiked in. These receptors all stem from a human donor in good health. Some libraries in this study had Jurkat cell RNA spiked in. Each CDR3 is given with its conserved first and last residue. The D gene is left open where the match is weak. Size is omitted from some rows. Given values are once, few, many or a class for expanded clones.

clone size	J gene	V gene	D gene	CDR3 protein	CDR3 DNA
few	TRBJ1-1	TRBV28	-	CASSLSQALMNTEAFF	TGTGCCAGCAGTCTCTCCCAAGCGCTCATGAACACTGAAGCTTTCTTT
many	TRBJ2-7	TRBV5-4	-	CASSSPGRTYEQYF	TGTGCCAGCAGCTCGCCGGGACGGACTTACGAGCAGTACTTC
many	TRBJ2-7	TRBV13	-	CASSFRSEVYEQYF	TGTGCCAGCAGCTTTCGTTCCGAGGTCTACGAGCAGTACTTC
-	TRBJ2-3	TRBV18	-	CASSPLTRRDTQHF	TGTGCCAGCTCACCCCTCACTAGAAGAGATACGCAGCACTTT
many	TRBJ2-2	TRBV2	-	CASSDYPDSNTGELFF	TGTGCCAGCAGTGATTACCCCGACTCAAACACCGGGGAGCTGTTTTTT
many	TRBJ2-1	TRBV19	-	CASSISPGGEQFF	TGTGCCAGTAGTATTAGCCCAGGCGGGGAGCAGTTCTTC
many	TRBJ2-4	TRBV3-1	TRBD2	CASSQGPGLAGGLAKNIQYF	TGTGCCAGCAGCCAAGGGCCGGGACTAGCGGGAGGTCTAGCCAAAAACATTCAGTACTTC
once	TRBJ2-7	TRBV4-2	-	CASSQGSNFYGQYF	TGTGCCAGCAGCCAAGGCTCGAACTTCTACGGGCAGTACTTC
medium-sized	TRBJ1-5	TRBV3-1	-	CASSPAGGLGQPQHF	TGTGCCAGCAGCCCCGCCGGGGGGCTAGGACAGCCCCAGCATTTT
-	TRBJ2-1	TRBV5-6	-	CASREWGGGNEQFF	TGTGCCAGCAGAGAGTGGGGCGGTGGCAATGAGCAGTTCTTC
-	TRBJ2-7	TRBV20-1	TRBD1	CSAKDQGQSSYEQYF	TGCAGTGCTAAAGATCAGGGACAGTCCTCCTACGAGCAGTACTTC
-	TRBJ2-7	TRBV6-2/TRBV6-3	TRBD1	CASSLTGGPYEQYF	TGTGCCAGCAGTTTGACAGGGGGTCCCTACGAGCAGTACTTC
many	TRBJ1-5	TRBV7-8	-	CASSYFAGGSNQPQHF	TGTGCCAGCAGCTACTTCGCGGGAGGGAGCAATCAGCCCCAGCATTTT
few	TRBJ2-5	TRBV27	-	CASSLSLGGETQYF	TGTGCCAGCAGTTTATCGTTGGGGGGAGAGACCCAGTACTTC
many	TRBJ2-7	TRBV28	-	CASSSARDRSSYEQYF	TGTGCCAGCAGTTCTGCCCGAGACCGAAGCTCCTACGAGCAGTACTTC
few	TRBJ2-7	TRBV5-1	TRBD1	CASSMGQASSYEQYF	TGCGCCAGCAGCATGGGACAGGCGAGCTCCTACGAGCAGTACTTC
many	TRBJ1-1	TRBV11-3	-	CASSFRLNTEAFF	TGTGCCAGCAGCTTTAGGTTGAACACTGAAGCTTTCTTT
many	TRBJ1-2	TRBV5-1	TRBD1	CASSQRDDRADPYGYTF	TGCGCCAGCAGCCAAAGGGACGACAGGGCGGACCCCTATGGCTACACCTTC
medium-sized	TRBJ2-3	TRBV29-1	-	CSAVPPSGTDTQYF	TGCAGCGCCGTACCCCCTAGCGGCACAGATACGCAGTATTTT
many	TRBJ2-1	TRBV5-6	TRBD1	CASSVWRTGVSGEQFF	TGTGCCAGCAGCGTCTGGAGGACAGGGGTGTCCGGTGAGCAGTTCTTC
many	TRBJ2-1	TRBV7-8	-	CASSRPREQETGTEPDEQFF	TGTGCCAGCAGCCGGCCCCGGGAACAGGAAACCGGAACCGAGCCCGATGAGCAGTTCTTC
many	TRBJ2-7	TRBV6-2/TRBV6-3	TRBD2	CASSSGTSVLRVF	TGTGCCAGCAGTTCCGGGACTAGCGTGCTACGTGTTTTC
-	TRBJ2-7	TRBV24-1	-	CATSDFSNPYEQYF	TGTGCCACCAGTGATTTTTCCAACCCCTACGAGCAGTACTTC
many	TRBJ1-1	TRBV28	TRBD1	CASSDDRVGTEAFF	TGTGCCAGCAGTGACGACAGGGTCGGGACTGAAGCTTTCTTT
many	TRBJ2-5	TRBV30	-	CAWSVRVGSQETQYF	TGTGCCTGGAGTGTACGAGTCGGGAGCCAGGAGACCCAGTACTTC
few	TRBJ2-1	TRBV11-3	-	CASSASVGPYNEQFF	TGTGCCAGCAGCGCCAGCGTTGGACCCTACAATGAGCAGTTCTTC
-	TRBJ2-7	TRBV6-5	TRBD2	CASSSPDIAGNYEQYF	TGTGCCAGCAGTTCACCCGACATAGCGGGAAACTACGAGCAGTACTTC
many	TRBJ2-3	TRBV27	TRBD2	CASSLLQLAGLTDTQYF	TGTGCCAGCAGTTTATTGCAACTAGCGGGACTCACAGATACGCAGTATTTT
few	TRBJ2-1	TRBV27	TRBD2	CASSLTSGRAWYEQFF	TGTGCCAGCAGTTTAACTAGCGGGAGGGCCTGGTATGAGCAGTTCTTC
many	TRBJ2-3	TRBV5-5	-	CASSLAPHQGWRPDHTDTQYF	TGTGCCAGCAGCTTGGCTCCGCACCAGGGCTGGCGCCCAGATCACACAGATACGCAGTATTTT
-	TRBJ2-2	TRBV13	-	CASKTQNTGELFF	TGTGCCAGCAAGACACAAAACACCGGGGAGCTGTTTTTT
-	TRBJ2-7	TRBV20-1	TRBD1	CSARPQDRGFLYEQYF	TGCAGTGCTAGACCTCAAGACAGGGGATTTTTGTACGAGCAGTACTTC
-	TRBJ2-1	TRBV7-9	TRBD2	CASSEGTSGSYNEQFF	TGTGCCAGCAGCGAAGGGACTAGCGGGAGCTACAATGAGCAGTTCTTC
few	TRBJ2-5	TRBV5-4	-	CASSHPGGDLTQYF	TGTGCCAGCAGCCACCCAGGGGGGGACTTGACCCAGTACTTC
many	TRBJ2-7	TRBV20-1	TRBD1	CSASSTPLTGDLYEQYF	TGCAGTGCTAGCTCGACCCCTTTAACAGGGGACCTCTACGAGCAGTACTTC
-	TRBJ2-1	TRBV5-1	TRBD1	CASIPWTGEGLGEQFF	TGCGCCAGCATCCCATGGACAGGGGAGGGACTGGGTGAGCAGTTCTTC
many	TRBJ1-1	TRBV7-9	-	CASSIAMNTEAFF	TGTGCCAGCAGCATCGCCATGAACACTGAAGCTTTCTTT
-	TRBJ1-1	TRBV10-3	-	CAISGAGGMNTEAFF	TGTGCCATCAGTGGGGCGGGGGGGATGAACACTGAGGCTTTCTTT
many	TRBJ1-1	TRBV7-6	-	CASSFKQDITEAFF	TGTGCCAGCAGCTTTAAACAGGATATAACTGAAGCTTTCTTT
many	TRBJ2-3	TRBV3-1	-	CASSDLAGQHTDTQYF	TGTGCCAGCAGCGACTTAGCGGGACAGCACACAGATACGCAGTATTTT
many	TRBJ2-1	TRBV10-3	-	CAISESGQEPYNEQFF	TGTGCCATCAGTGAGTCAGGGCAGGAGCCCTACAATGAGCAGTTCTTC
-	TRBJ1-2	TRBV18	TRBD1	CASLPPGQRENYGYTF	TGTGCCAGCTTACCACCGGGACAGAGAGAAAACTATGGCTACACCTTC
many	TRBJ1-1	TRBV19	-	CASRGRGGLNTEAFF	TGTGCCAGTAGGGGGAGGGGCGGCTTGAACACTGAAGCTTTCTTT
many	TRBJ1-4	TRBV5-3	-	CASRGGEKLFF	TGTGCCAGCCGCGGTGGTGAAAAACTGTTTTTT
-	TRBJ2-1	TRBV28	TRBD2	CASGPETSGFEQFF	TGTGCCAGCGGTCCCGAGACTAGCGGGTTTGAGCAGTTCTTC
-	TRBJ2-7	TRBV7-8	TRBD1	CASSFRDSTYEQYF	TGTGCCAGCAGCTTCCGGGACAGTACCTACGAGCAGTACTTC